This T cell receptor (beta chain) is drawn from a study of OX40 agonist ivuxolimab in advanced cancers. About the full investigation: Ivuxolimab, which targeted the costimulatory receptor OX40 (CD134), was an agonistic, fully human IgG2 monoclonal antibody. The paper reports the monotherapy dose-escalation portion (N of about 56 patients) of the phase I ivuxolimab trial. In the dose-escalation cohort, roughly 80% of patients were male, and the mean age was roughly 60 years, with a range of 23 to 79. Three dose-escalation patients achieved partial responses, one with hepatocellular carcinoma and two with cutaneous melanoma. The purpose of peripheral TCRbeta sequencing was to test whether ivuxolimab changed TCR sequence diversity and led to clonal T-cell expansion. Intravenous ivuxolimab was administered to patients every 2 weeks at six dose levels: 0.01, 0.1, 0.3, 1.5, 3 and 10 mg/kg. Prior anti-PD-1, anti-PD-L1 or anti-CTLA-4 therapy was permitted, and checkpoint inhibitors had been received by less than 45% of dose-escalation patients. Among the 50 to 55 dose-escalation patients, roughly 20 had hepatocellular carcinoma, roughly 15 melanoma, 9 renal cell carcinoma and 9 head and neck cancer.

Germline trimming: 1 base from V, 0 bases from J; junction bases outside gene matches: 11. The CDR3 holds 18 amino acids from the cysteine to the phenylalanine. The kept DNA is CDR3 alone, 54 bases in frame from the first base. From a lookup of the germline V gene, CDR1 and CDR2 are LGHNA and YSLEER. The trial excluded patients who had a history of autoimmune disease or who were on systemic immunosuppression. In every dose cohort, peripheral blood was drawn for TCR sequencing at baseline, cycle 4 day 1, and cycle 7 day 1. Samples came from an open-label, multicenter, first-in-human phase I dose-escalation trial of ivuxolimab. The trial enrolled adults with locally advanced or metastatic head and neck squamous cell, hepatocellular, melanoma or renal cell carcinoma. Before TCR sequencing, CD4+ T cells and CD8+ T cells from peripheral blood were sorted into separate populations. Genomic DNA was extracted from sorted cells for sequencing of the TCRbeta CDR3 region. The immunoSEQ Assay was used to sequence the TCRbeta CDR3 regions. Here the immuneACCESS table is served through TCRdb, limited to in-frame sequences with V and J called. Missing clones are a known gap in these copies; in checked studies unresolved V genes cover under half, and the rest lacks a known reason. The sample table lists roughly 42,000 clones, around 90% of them with a count of one. The ten largest clones take up around 15% of the sample.

Turning to this clone: Its antigen is unknown. No base quality values were provided; no much bigger clone lies one nucleotide off.

Paper-wide results and their limitations: At doses from 0.1 to 3.0 mg/kg, clonal expansion was seen in both CD4+ and CD8+ blood T cells between baseline and week 6. On average, CD8+ T cells showed more expanded clones than CD4+ T cells after ivuxolimab. Low levels of normalized T-cell clonal expansion were also shown by some nonresponding patients. The antigen specificity of the peripheral T cells that underwent clonal expansion was not determined. In partial responders in the 0.1-3.0 mg/kg groups, normalized peripheral clonal expansion was found to be among the lowest, especially among CD8+ T cells.

The chain joins TRBV4-3 to TRBJ2-7; 8 bases in the junction line up with TRBD2. The receptor's source is an adult with an advanced solid tumor such as melanoma, head and neck, liver or kidney cancer. The material sequenced was CD4+ or CD8+ T cells sorted from blood, taken in a trial of the OX40 agonist ivuxolimab. The DNA is TGCGCCAGCAGCCAAGGATCAAGCGGGAGCCTCGCCTCCTACGAGCAGTACTTC. Translated, it reads CASSQGSSGSLASYEQYF.